Given below is one T cell receptor beta chain in context. This entry comes from a study of T-cell memory formation after mild COVID-19. In TCRdb, the 5' RACE reads were re-called with MiXCR into one record per CDR3 protein. In the table there are roughly 130,000 distinct CDR3 sequences, about 5.9% of which are singletons. The CDR3 extends over 14 amino acids. After removal of 2 bases from V and 4 bases from J, the junction contained 4 bases not matched to a gene. Sequencing was done on a sample of PBMCs or a T cell subset sorted from them (not recorded which). The chain has TRBV12-3 or TRBV12-4 and TRBJ1-1, with 7 positions matching TRBD1. This TCR was recovered from an adult woman who had mild COVID-19 (a few samples of this study predate the infection). Cell type and time point are not known. The CDR3 DNA reads TGTGCCAGCAGTTTATCTTGGGACAGCACTGAAGCTTTCTTT. It is translated as CASSLSWDSTEAFF.